Sequencing of this TCR beta chain was carried out in a study of cytomegalovirus exposure and HLA in healthy donors. The ends were cut back, 0 bases at V and 4 bases at J, with 12 bases in the middle. CDR3 length equals 16 residues. Looked up from germline, CDR1 is SGHVS and CDR2 is FNYEAQ. Assay used: immunoSEQ multiplex PCR; TCRdb lists only in-frame clones, some missing. The sample comprises about 250,000 clones, roughly 90% of which are singletons, and 12% rests with the top ten. This TCR derives from a man aged 18 to 35 in good health and CMV-seropositive. This sequence joins TRBV7-6 and TRBJ2-2; D may be TRBD2 (6 bases). What was sequenced was PBMCs. CDR3 sequence: CASSLANSGVTGELFF. In nucleotides, the CDR3 is TGTGCCAGCAGCTTAGCGAATTCGGGGGTCACCGGGGAGCTGTTTTTT.